This T cell receptor beta chain comes out of a study of CD8+ T cells in alopecia areata (dated by TCRdb to 2017 to 2018). The study in broad terms: The treated patients, all with moderate-to-severe alopecia areata, were enrolled in an open-label pilot trial of oral tofacitinib given at 5 to 10 mg twice daily. Tofacitinib was administered for 6 to 18 months, and 6 months of follow-up off drug were then conducted to assess delayed response and recurrence. Disease severity in treated patients was measured with the SALT score, which quantifies the percentage of affected scalp surface area. To study T cell clonal expansion in alopecia areata, the researchers applied high-throughput TCRbeta sequencing to both the C3H/HeJ mouse model and human patients. Human TCRbeta sequencing covered scalp tissue and sorted CD4+ and CD8+ peripheral blood T cells from patchy and totalis/universalis alopecia areata patients and healthy controls. Tofacitinib-treated patients had biopsies at baseline and at 4 and 24 weeks of treatment, with a later scalp biopsy in several patients. Scalp clonality was compared among normal scalp (n=4), patchy alopecia areata scalp (n=8), and alopecia totalis/universalis scalp (n=8). RNA was obtained with the PAXgene miRNA kit for fixed scalp, the miRNeasy kit for PBMCs, and the RNeasy kit for mouse skin. Amplification of TCRbeta CDR3 regions was done by immunoSEQ multiplex PCR using 35 Vbeta forward primers and 13 Jbeta reverse primers.

Here is what the overall study found, with its caveats: Lesional scalp, especially in alopecia totalis/universalis, showed higher clonality and more expanded CD8+ clones than normal scalp, suggesting antigenic drive. Many expanded lesional clones were found to persist in scalp and blood during tofacitinib treatment, and relapse after treatment cessation may be partly explained by this persistence. Tofacitinib significantly lowered scalp clonality and the number of expanded CD8+ clones among the top 100 scalp clones. Compared with mice, TCR sequences shared between patients were less clear, possibly partly because of HLA diversity across the patient population. Unlike mouse skin, which is dominated by gammadelta T cells, normal human skin has resident alphabeta T cells that are also sequenced, and this complicates analysis of the scalp TCR repertoire. The treated cohort was small, with a single nonresponder, so links between baseline CD8+ expansion and response need larger studies.

Cut back by 0 bases and 5 bases, the V and J ends lie 3 bases apart. The CDR3 runs 11 amino acids, cysteine and phenylalanine included. Only CDR3 DNA remains: 33 bases, in frame from the first base. For CDR1 and CDR2, the germline V gene (reference sequence) lists GTSNPN and SVGIG. Note on this clone: Its antigen is still unknown. Base-call qualities are not available, and no considerably larger clone is one nucleotide away. The sample has other DNA sequences that encode this CDR3 too.

The intended sense of this specimen's time point label: more than 3 weeks on oral tofacitinib. This specimen's treatment or condition label, interpreted: oral pan-JAK inhibitor, 5-10 mg twice daily. From alopecia areata patients, peripheral blood was collected along with lesional scalp punch biopsies. After PBMCs were isolated by density centrifugation and stained for CD3, CD4 and CD8, a FACSAria was used to sort CD4+ and CD8+ T cells. Receptor amplification or capture employed the immunoSEQ multiplex PCR assay. RNA was extracted from all samples and reverse transcribed into cDNA as template for TCR sequencing. SuperScript III was used to make first-strand cDNA, primed with a 2:1 mix of oligo-dT and random hexamers. A synthetic immune receptor repertoire was used to measure amplification bias, and any remaining bias was corrected computationally. The source study handled its data this way. Raw reads were preprocessed to remove errors, and CDR3 was defined by IMGT conventions from the conserved cysteine to phenylalanine. Clonality was computed as 1 minus the Shannon entropy, with the entropy normalized by log2 of the number of productive unique TCRs. Scalp TCRbeta sequences were cross-referenced with sorted blood CD4 and CD8 repertoires so that the CD4 or CD8 identity of scalp clones could be inferred. Drawn from immuneACCESS, this table holds only the in-frame rearrangements with V and J called that TCRdb kept. Clones are partly lost; checked studies trace under half to an unresolved V gene and leave the rest unexplained. V and J calls and clone size come straight from that table; D and trimming were deduced from the DNA. This sample comprises some 200,000 clones, 60% of them detected only once. Jointly, the top ten make up approximately 3.4% of the sample.

The sequencing here drew on CD4+ T cells sorted from blood, taken at week 4, from a patient treated with tofacitinib. The TCR sequence derives from a human donor with alopecia areata. This chain joins TRBV30 to TRBJ2-3; there is no confident call for the D gene. The sequenced DNA is TGTGCCTGGAGTGTAAAAGATACGCAGTATTTT. This codes for CAWSVKDTQYF.